This T cell receptor beta chain was retrieved from a study of human T cells and chemical hapten exposure. As for time point: pre-sensitization, week 0. Treatment indicated: therapeutic diphenylcyclopropenone sensitization with weekly scalp DPC. Alopecia patients, 18 to 70 years old and DPC-suitable, served as donors. Blood, whole and unfractionated, served as the source for total RNA extraction. Within the library, unique molecular identifiers were attached to each individual cDNA molecule. Each CDR3 protein gets one entry after TCRdb re-called the RACE reads with MiXCR. This table holds under 400,000 distinct CDR3 sequences, around 5.5% found once. This CDR3 contains 15 residues. The ends were cut back, 0 bases at V and 8 bases at J, with 12 bases in the middle. The germline gives CDR1 SGHRS, CDR2 YFSETQ.

Sequences were derived from whole blood, sampled in connection with sensitization to the hapten diphenylcyclopropenone (DPC). The chain recombines TRBV5-1 with TRBJ1-6; tentatively, D is TRBD1 (6 bases). The receptor was isolated from a woman between 45 and 65 years old with alopecia areata. Some clones in this sample may be carry-over from other donors' samples. The CDR3 coding sequence is TGCGCCAGCAGCTTGGACAGGGACGGATATTCACCCCTCCACTTT. Amino acids: CASSLDRDGYSPLHF.